The entry below describes one T cell receptor (beta chain). The data are from a study of blood T cell repertoires in COVID-19. Study in general: The United States, Italy and Spain provided the acute and convalescent COVID-19 samples. T cells, B-cell-depleted T cells, or PBMCs provided the cDNA or gDNA that served as material.

The CDR3 consists of 15 residues. Germline V gene lookup returns CDR1 MGHRA and CDR2 YSYEKL. V was trimmed by 2 bases and J by 7 bases, leaving 14 bases between them. Original methodology: Reference gene primers were amplified, and this amplification served to estimate nucleated cell counts. Clones were read by immunoSEQ multiplex PCR, and TCRdb kept only the in-frame ones, dropping some. V and J calls and clone size are as listed in that table; D and trimming were resolved from the DNA. Here the sample spans tens of thousands of clones, roughly 83% being singletons. This chain links TRBV4-1 with TRBJ1-4; TRBD1 might be the D (6 bases). The sample comprised peripheral blood. The sequence came from a man in his fifties with active COVID-19. This CDR3 is CASSQMGAGAEKLFF. CDR3 in DNA: TGCGCCAGCAGCCAAATGGGGGCAGGGGCTGAAAAACTGTTTTTT.